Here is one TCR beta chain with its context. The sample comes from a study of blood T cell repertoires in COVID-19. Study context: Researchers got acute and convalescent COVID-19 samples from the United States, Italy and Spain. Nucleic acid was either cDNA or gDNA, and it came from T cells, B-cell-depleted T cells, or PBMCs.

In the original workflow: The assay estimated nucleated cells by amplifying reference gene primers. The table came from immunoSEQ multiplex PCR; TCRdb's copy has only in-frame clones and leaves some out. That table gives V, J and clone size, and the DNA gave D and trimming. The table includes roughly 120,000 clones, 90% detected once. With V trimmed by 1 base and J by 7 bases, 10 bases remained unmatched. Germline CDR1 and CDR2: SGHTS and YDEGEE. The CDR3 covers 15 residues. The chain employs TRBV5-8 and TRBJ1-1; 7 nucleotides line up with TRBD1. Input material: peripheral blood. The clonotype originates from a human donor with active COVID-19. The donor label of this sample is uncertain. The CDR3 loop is CASSLSLKTGLEAFF. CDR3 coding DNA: TGTGCCAGCAGCTTGTCCTTAAAGACAGGGCTTGAAGCTTTCTTT.